The rows below give T cell receptor beta chains drawn from one sample of a study of beta chain features in type 1 diabetes. Generated by immunoSEQ multiplex PCR, the TCRdb table keeps only in-frame clones and is missing some. This table holds 810,000 or so clones, roughly 15% found once. The sample was naive CD4+ T cells from blood. All receptors derive from a woman aged 18 to 35 in good health. Both conserved end residues are part of each CDR3. Fields, in order: clone size, V gene, J gene, D gene, CDR3 protein, CDR3 DNA. A D gene is named only where the DNA matches it firmly. Size tells how often a clone was seen (once, few, many) or the class of an expanded clone, and some rows leave it out.

>.|TRBV10-3|TRBJ2-1|.
CAISDPSMYHYNEQFF
TGTGCCATCAGTGACCCCTCTATGTATCACTACAATGAGCAGTTCTTC
>few|TRBV7-2|TRBJ2-1|TRBD1
CASSSRQGPYNEQFF
TGTGCCAGCAGCTCTCGACAGGGCCCCTACAATGAGCAGTTCTTC
>.|TRBV11-2|TRBJ1-2|TRBD1
CASSPGTGGFYGYTF
TGTGCCAGCAGCCCAGGGACAGGGGGCTTTTATGGCTACACCTTC
>.|TRBV28|TRBJ2-3|.
CATTRDTSTDTQYF
TGTGCCACCACCCGGGACACTAGCACAGATACGCAGTATTTT
>.|TRBV7-2|TRBJ2-1|.
CASSLAQQQFF
TGTGCCAGCAGCTTAGCTCAGCAGCAGTTCTTC
>.|TRBV6-1|TRBJ2-5|TRBD2
CASSGTSGRGQETQYF
TGTGCCAGCAGTGGCACTAGCGGGAGGGGCCAAGAGACCCAGTACTTC
>few|TRBV4-3|TRBJ2-7|.
CASSQELALNYEQYF
TGCGCCAGCAGCCAAGAACTGGCCCTTAACTACGAGCAGTACTTC
>.|TRBV28|TRBJ2-5|.
CASSLEWETQYF
TGTGCCAGCAGTTTGGAGTGGGAGACCCAGTACTTC
>.|TRBV4-1|TRBJ1-1|.
CASSREGRSEAFF
TGCGCCAGCAGCCGGGAGGGACGGAGTGAAGCTTTCTTT
>few|TRBV20-1|TRBJ2-2|TRBD1
CSAQGQGLGFF
TGCAGTGCTCAGGGACAGGGGTTAGGTTTTTTT
>.|TRBV2|TRBJ2-4|.
CASSEGFGLAKNIQYF
TGTGCCAGCAGTGAAGGGTTCGGTCTAGCCAAAAACATTCAGTACTTC
>.|TRBV11-1|TRBJ1-3|.
CASSPVGNTIYF
TGTGCCAGCAGCCCGGTTGGAAACACCATATATTTT
>few|TRBV7-6|TRBJ1-2|.
CASSQLTGPYGYTF
TGTGCCAGCAGCCAGCTTACAGGGCCCTATGGCTACACCTTC
>few|TRBV6-5|TRBJ2-7|TRBD2
CASSYSRLADYEQYF
TGTGCCAGCAGTTACTCGAGACTAGCGGACTACGAGCAGTACTTC
>.|TRBV29-1|TRBJ2-3|TRBD2
CSVEGGAGGGTDTQYF
TGCAGCGTTGAAGGGGGAGCGGGAGGTGGAACAGATACGCAGTATTTT
>.|TRBV5-4|TRBJ2-2|TRBD2
CASSFGDYSTGELFF
TGTGCCAGCAGCTTCGGGGACTATTCCACCGGGGAGCTGTTTTTT
>.|TRBV6-5|TRBJ2-3|TRBD1
CASRRTGVGDTQYF
TGTGCCAGCAGGAGGACAGGGGTGGGAGATACGCAGTATTTT
>.|TRBV5-4|TRBJ2-3|.
CASSLLRGADTQYF
TGTGCCAGCAGCTTGCTCAGGGGGGCAGATACGCAGTATTTT
>few|TRBV6-5|TRBJ1-4|.
CASRGMGNEKLFF
TGTGCCAGCAGGGGAATGGGTAATGAAAAACTGTTTTTT
>.|TRBV15|TRBJ2-6|TRBD1
CATSRARGRGLGTNVLTF
TGTGCCACCAGCAGAGCGCGGGGCAGGGGGCTGGGCACCAACGTCCTGACTTTC
>.|TRBV6-6|TRBJ2-6|.
CASSQLGPGANVLTF
TGTGCCAGCAGCCAGCTTGGGCCTGGGGCCAACGTCCTGACTTTC
>few|TRBV7-2|TRBJ2-1|TRBD2
CASSLIAGAYNEQFF
TGTGCCAGCAGCTTAATAGCGGGAGCCTACAATGAGCAGTTCTTC
>few|TRBV5-1|TRBJ2-5|.
CASSFGEETQYF
TGCGCCAGCAGCTTCGGAGAAGAGACCCAGTACTTC
>few|TRBV27|TRBJ2-7|.
CASSRWGAEQYF
TGTGCCAGCAGTCGTTGGGGGGCCGAGCAGTACTTC
>few|TRBV28|TRBJ2-7|TRBD2
CASSPRGSGRSGEQYF
TGTGCCAGCAGTCCCCGTGGTAGCGGGAGGTCGGGCGAGCAGTACTTC
>.|TRBV28|TRBJ1-1|.
CASGLGGRLNTEAFF
TGTGCCAGCGGCCTGGGGGGACGACTGAACACTGAAGCTTTCTTT
>.|TRBV1|TRBJ2-2|.
CTSDVNTGELFF
TGCACCAGCGATGTAAACACCGGGGAGCTGTTTTTT
>.|TRBV7-6|TRBJ2-5|.
CASSPRNQETQYF
TGTGCCAGCAGCCCTCGGAACCAAGAGACCCAGTACTTC
>.|TRBV5-1|TRBJ2-7|TRBD1
CASSPGQGAWEQYF
TGCGCCAGCAGCCCAGGACAGGGGGCTTGGGAGCAGTACTTC
>.|TRBV21-1|TRBJ2-5|.
CASSKETRIQETQYF
TGTGCCAGCAGCAAAGAAACCCGGATCCAAGAGACCCAGTACTTC
>.|TRBV29-1|TRBJ2-7|TRBD1
CSAWDRNTYEQYF
TGCAGCGCATGGGACAGAAATACCTACGAGCAGTACTTC
>.|TRBV5-4|TRBJ2-1|.
CASSLEGGEQFF
TGTGCCAGCAGCTTGGAAGGAGGCGAGCAGTTCTTC
>.|TRBV6-4|TRBJ1-2|TRBD1
CASSPEQGASYGYTF
TGTGCCAGCAGCCCCGAACAGGGGGCGAGCTATGGCTACACCTTC
>few|TRBV28|TRBJ2-5|.
CASSQPHQETQYF
TGTGCCAGCAGCCAACCTCACCAAGAGACCCAGTACTTC
>.|TRBV7-2|TRBJ2-1|TRBD2
CASSFRSGRASNEQFF
TGTGCCAGCAGCTTCCGAAGCGGGAGGGCCTCGAATGAGCAGTTCTTC
>.|TRBV27|TRBJ2-7|.
CASSPTDSSYEQYF
TGTGCCAGCAGTCCCACGGACAGCTCCTACGAGCAGTACTTC
>few|TRBV7-9|TRBJ2-6|.
CASSLSSGANVLTF
TGTGCCAGCAGCTTATCTTCTGGGGCCAACGTCCTGACTTTC
>.|TRBV28|TRBJ2-1|.
CASREYNEQFF
TGTGCCAGCAGAGAGTACAATGAGCAGTTCTTC
>.|TRBV5-1|TRBJ2-3|.
CASSLGQTRTDTQYF
TGCGCCAGCAGCTTGGGACAGACCCGCACAGATACGCAGTATTTT
>few|TRBV11-2|TRBJ2-7|TRBD2
CASSLGLAGGGEQYF
TGTGCCAGCAGCCTGGGACTAGCGGGAGGGGGAGAGCAGTACTTC
>.|TRBV5-6|TRBJ2-5|.
CASRSSGTPLPEQYF
TGTGCCAGCAGAAGCTCGGGGACTCCGCTACCTGAGCAGTACTTC
>.|TRBV7-2|TRBJ2-7|TRBD2
CASSESAAGAYEQYF
TGTGCCAGCAGCGAATCCGCAGCGGGAGCCTACGAGCAGTACTTC
>few|TRBV15|TRBJ2-5|.
CATSRQLTLGTQYF
TGTGCCACCAGCAGACAGCTTACCCTGGGGACCCAGTACTTC
>.|TRBV7-9|TRBJ2-3|TRBD1
CASSSPDRRTDTQYF
TGTGCCAGCAGCTCCCCGGACAGGCGAACCGATACGCAGTATTTT
>few|TRBV28|TRBJ2-3|TRBD1
CASSLGQGANTQYF
TGTGCCAGCAGTTTGGGACAGGGGGCTAATACGCAGTATTTT
>once|TRBV4-1|TRBJ2-7|.
CASSRGYGSYEQYF
TGCGCCAGCAGCCGCGGTTACGGCTCCTACGAGCAGTACTTC